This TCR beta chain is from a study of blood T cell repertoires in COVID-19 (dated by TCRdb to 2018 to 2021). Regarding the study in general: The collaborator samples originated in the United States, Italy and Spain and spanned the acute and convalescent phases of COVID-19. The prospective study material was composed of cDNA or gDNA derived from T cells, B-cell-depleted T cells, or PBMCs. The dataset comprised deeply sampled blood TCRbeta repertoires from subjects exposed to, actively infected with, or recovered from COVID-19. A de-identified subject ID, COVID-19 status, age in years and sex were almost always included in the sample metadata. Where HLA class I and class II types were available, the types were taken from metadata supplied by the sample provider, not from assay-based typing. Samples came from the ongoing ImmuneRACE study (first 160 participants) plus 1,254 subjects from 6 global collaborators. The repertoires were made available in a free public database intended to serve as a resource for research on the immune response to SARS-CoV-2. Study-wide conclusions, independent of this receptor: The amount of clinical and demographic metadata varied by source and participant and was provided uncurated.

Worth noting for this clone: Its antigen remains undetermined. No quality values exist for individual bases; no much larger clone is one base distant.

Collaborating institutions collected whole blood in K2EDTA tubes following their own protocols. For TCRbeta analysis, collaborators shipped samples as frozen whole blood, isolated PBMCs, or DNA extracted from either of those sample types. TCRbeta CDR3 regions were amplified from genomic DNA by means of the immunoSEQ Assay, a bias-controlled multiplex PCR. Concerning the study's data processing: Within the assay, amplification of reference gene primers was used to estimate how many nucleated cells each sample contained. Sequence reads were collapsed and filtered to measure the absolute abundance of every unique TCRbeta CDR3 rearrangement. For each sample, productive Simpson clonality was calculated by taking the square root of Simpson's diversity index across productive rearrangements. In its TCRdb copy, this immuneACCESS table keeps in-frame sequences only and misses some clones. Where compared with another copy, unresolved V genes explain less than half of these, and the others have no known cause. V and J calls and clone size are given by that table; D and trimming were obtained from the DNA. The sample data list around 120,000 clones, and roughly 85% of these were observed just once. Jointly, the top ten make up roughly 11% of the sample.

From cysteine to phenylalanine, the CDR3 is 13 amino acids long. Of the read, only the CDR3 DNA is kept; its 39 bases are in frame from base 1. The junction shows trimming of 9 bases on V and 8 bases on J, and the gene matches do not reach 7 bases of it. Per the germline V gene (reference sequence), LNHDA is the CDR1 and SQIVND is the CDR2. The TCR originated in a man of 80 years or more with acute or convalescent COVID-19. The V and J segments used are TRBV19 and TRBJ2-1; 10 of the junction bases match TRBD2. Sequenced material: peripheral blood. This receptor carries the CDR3 CASSGTSAHEQFF. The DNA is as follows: TGTGCCAGCTCCGGGACTAGCGCCCATGAGCAGTTCTTC.